Below, one TCR beta chain is given with its context. The specificity of this receptor is unknown. Within one base of it there is no much larger clone, and no base qualities were kept. Collaborating institutions collected whole blood in K2EDTA tubes following their own protocols. Collaborator samples were shipped for TCRbeta analysis as frozen whole blood, isolated PBMCs, or DNA extracted from either sample type. This entry is derived from a study of blood T cell repertoires in COVID-19 (dated by TCRdb to 2018 to 2021). In terms of the full investigation: Samples from collaborators originated in the United States, Italy and Spain and spanned both the acute and convalescent phases of COVID-19. The material from the prospective study consisted of cDNA or gDNA derived from T cells, B-cell-depleted T cells, or PBMCs. The repertoires were made available in a free public database intended to serve as a resource for research on the immune response to SARS-CoV-2. Subjects who had been exposed to COVID-19, were actively infected with it, or had recovered from it provided the deeply sampled blood TCRbeta repertoires that made up the dataset. A de-identified subject ID, COVID-19 status, age in years and sex were almost always included in the sample metadata. Where available, HLA class I and class II types were taken from metadata supplied by the sample provider and were not determined by assay-based typing. Samples came from the ongoing ImmuneRACE study (first 160 participants) plus 1,254 subjects from 6 global collaborators.

TCRbeta CDR3 regions were amplified from genomic DNA using the immunoSEQ Assay, a bias-controlled multiplex PCR. On the study's bioinformatics: Within the assay, amplification of reference gene primers was used to estimate how many nucleated cells each sample contained. Sequence reads were collapsed and filtered to measure the absolute abundance of every unique TCRbeta CDR3 rearrangement. For each sample, productive Simpson clonality was calculated as the square root of Simpson's diversity index over productive rearrangements. TCRdb carries this immuneACCESS record with in-frame sequences only. Its versions omit some clonotypes, under half of them owing to an unresolved V gene in the studies checked, with the rest unexplained. V and J calls and clone size come straight from that table; D and trimming were deduced from the DNA. This sample gives more than 110,000 clones in total; around nine tenths of them show up just once. The top ten constitute more than 3.5% of the sample.

General conclusions and limits of the study: The quantity of clinical and demographic metadata differed by source and by participant and was supplied without curation.

The CDR3 goes from the cysteine to the phenylalanine over 18 residues. Just CDR3 DNA is preserved here, 54 bases in frame from base 1. Recombination connected TRBV21-1 to TRBJ2-5; TRBD2 reflects the table's D call only, with no check against the DNA. TRBV21-1 is termed a pseudogene. The sequence came from a woman in her thirties or forties with acute or convalescent COVID-19. The sequencing sample was made of peripheral blood. The CDR3 region has the sequence CASSQETSGPSREETQYF. The sequenced DNA is TGTGCCAGCAGCCAAGAGACTAGCGGGCCTTCCCGGGAAGAGACCCAGTACTTC.